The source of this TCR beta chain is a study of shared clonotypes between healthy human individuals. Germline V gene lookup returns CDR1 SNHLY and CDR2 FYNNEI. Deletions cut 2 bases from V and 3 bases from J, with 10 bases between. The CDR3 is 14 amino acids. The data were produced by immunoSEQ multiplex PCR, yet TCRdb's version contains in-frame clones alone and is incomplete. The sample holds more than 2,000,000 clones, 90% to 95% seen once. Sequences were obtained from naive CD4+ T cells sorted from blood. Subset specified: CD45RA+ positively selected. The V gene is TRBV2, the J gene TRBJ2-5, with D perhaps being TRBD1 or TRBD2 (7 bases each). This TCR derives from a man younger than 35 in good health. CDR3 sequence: CASSEQGGEETQYF. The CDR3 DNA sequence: TGTGCCAGCAGTGAACAGGGGGGGGAAGAGACCCAGTACTTC.